These 8 T cell receptor beta chains were sequenced from one sample in a study of post-analysis software for immune sequencing data. General observations from the study: Among four to six TRBV segments more frequent in patients than controls were TRBV5-6, TRBV5-1 and TRBV20-1.

cDNA libraries for TCR beta contained unique molecular identifiers. TCRdb redid the calling of the PCR reads with MiXCR, one entry per CDR3 protein. The data contain about 820,000 distinct CDR3 sequences, roughly half of them singletons. Antigens of these TCRs are unknown. Source material: blood. The receptors shown here come from a girl aged 10-17 years with multiple sclerosis.

This clonotype was found a few times. The CDR3 spells CSVVDISNYGYTF. The CDR3 DNA is TGCAGCGTTGTTGATATTTCTAACTATGGCTACACCTTC. The chain is built from TRBV29-1 and TRBJ1-2, with unresolved D. This CDR3 is 13 amino acids long. The germline CDR1 and CDR2 sequences are SQVTM and ANQGSEA. The ends were cut back, 4 bases at V and 0 bases at J, with 9 bases in the middle.

This clonotype was picked up a small number of times. The chain joins TRBV7-9 to TRBJ2-1; 14 nucleotides match TRBD2. V shed 2 bases and J 7 bases; nucleotides not matched to a gene: 10. This CDR3 contains 18 residues. CDR1 is SEHNR and CDR2 is FQNEAQ in the germline V gene (reference sequence). The CDR3 nucleotides read TGTGCCAGCAGCTTACGCGGGACTAGCGGGAGTCGGGGGAATGAGCAGTTCTTC. Translating gives CASSLRGTSGSRGNEQFF.

This clonotype was seen a handful of times. V and J are TRBV15 and TRBJ1-1, with D uncertain. There are 14 residues in the CDR3. V was trimmed by 6 bases and J by 2 bases, leaving 13 bases between them. Per germline, CDR1 LNHNV and CDR2 YYDKDF (reference sequence). CDR3 DNA: TGTGCCACCAGTAGGGCCGATATCAACACTGAAGCTTTCTTT. It translates to CATSRADINTEAFF.

The table lists this clonotype with a count of one. The V call is TRBV2, the J call TRBJ2-6; no reliable D call. The CDR3 extends over 14 amino acids. CDR1 SNHLY and CDR2 FYNNEI come from the germline V gene. V lost 5 bases and J 4 bases, leaving 9 bases between the germline ends. The CDR3 DNA follows: TGTGCCAGCAGTTACAGCCGGGGGGCCAACGTCCTGACTTTC. It translates to CASSYSRGANVLTF.

For the CDR3, the DNA is TGTGCCACCAGCAGAGATAGGGACAGCTATGGCTACACCTTC. Amino acid sequence: CATSRDRDSYGYTF. The rearrangement uses TRBV15 and TRBJ1-2, with TRBD1 identical over 7 bases. With V trimmed by 0 bases and J by 4 bases, 2 bases remained unmatched. CDR1 LNHNV and CDR2 YYDKDF come from the germline V gene (reference sequence). The CDR3 length is 14 residues.

With regard to this clonotype: An end of the junction differs from the germline gene, which may be a read error. This chain uses TRBV20-1 with TRBJ1-2; maybe TRBD1 (5 bases). The CDR3 is made up of 13 amino acids. Germline V gene lookup returns CDR1 DFQATT and CDR2 SNEGSKA (reference sequence). CDR3 amino acids: CSARGESGGGYTF. DNA for the CDR3: TGCAGTGCGAGAGGGGAGTCGGGGGGTGGCTACACCTTC.

This chain links TRBV18 with TRBJ2-5; maybe TRBD2 (5 bases). The germline CDR1 and CDR2 sequences are KGHSH and LQKENI. The CDR3 totals 16 residues. With 0 bases removed from V and 1 base from J, the gap between germline ends came to 12 bases. CDR3 DNA sequence: TGTGCCAGCTCACCACCAGCTTTCGGACTCCAAGAGACCCAGTACTTC. Amino acid sequence: CASSPPAFGLQETQYF.

The chain joins TRBV29-1 to TRBJ1-1; no reliable D call. The CDR3 sequence is 11 residues long. V lost 3 bases, J lost 5 bases, and 7 bases lay in between. Looked up from germline, CDR1 is SQVTM and CDR2 is ANQGSEA. The CDR3 sequence is CSVDMGTEAFF. The CDR3 nucleotides read TGCAGCGTTGATATGGGGACTGAAGCTTTCTTT.